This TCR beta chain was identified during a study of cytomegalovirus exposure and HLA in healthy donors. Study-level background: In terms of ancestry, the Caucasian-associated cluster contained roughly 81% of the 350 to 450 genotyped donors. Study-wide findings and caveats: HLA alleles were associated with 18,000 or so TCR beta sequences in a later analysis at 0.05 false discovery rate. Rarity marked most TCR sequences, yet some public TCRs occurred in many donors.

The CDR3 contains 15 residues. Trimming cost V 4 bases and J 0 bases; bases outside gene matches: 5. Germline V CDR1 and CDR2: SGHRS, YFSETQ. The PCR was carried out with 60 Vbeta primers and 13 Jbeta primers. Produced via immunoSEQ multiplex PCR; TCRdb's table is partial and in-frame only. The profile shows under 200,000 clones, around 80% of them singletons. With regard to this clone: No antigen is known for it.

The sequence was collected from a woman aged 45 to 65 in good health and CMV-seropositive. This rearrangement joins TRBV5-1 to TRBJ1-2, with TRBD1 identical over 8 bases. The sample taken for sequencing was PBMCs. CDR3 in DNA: TGCGCCAGCAGCCCCTGGACAGGGTCTAACTATGGCTACACCTTC. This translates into CASSPWTGSNYGYTF.